This TCR beta chain was sequenced in a study of blood T cell repertoires in COVID-19. Background on the study: Spain, Italy and the United States supplied samples that represented acute and convalescent COVID-19.

Between the trimmed V and J ends, which lost 4 bases and 3 bases, there was a span of 12 bases. The CDR3 sequence is 15 residues long. In germline, CDR1 is MDHEN, CDR2 SYDVKM. This clone was seen once. Per the original data handling: By means of reference gene primer amplification, nucleated cell counts were estimated. TCRdb's copy holds only in-frame clones and misses some; the assay was immunoSEQ multiplex PCR. V, J and clone size are those of that table, while D and trimming were read from the DNA. The sample carries 100,000 to 120,000 clones, about two thirds recorded once. This rearrangement joins TRBV28 to TRBJ1-4, with D possibly being TRBD1 (5 bases). The sample taken for sequencing was peripheral blood. This TCR derives from a woman aged 40 to 50 with acute or convalescent COVID-19. The CDR3 sequence is CASSSGGMANEKLFF. The CDR3 DNA follows: TGTGCCAGCAGTTCCGGGGGGATGGCTAATGAAAAACTGTTTTTT.